This T cell receptor beta chain was documented in a study of cytomegalovirus exposure and HLA in healthy donors. A remark on this clone: Its specificity is unknown.

Study results and caveats: TCR association rates varied by HLA locus in a later analysis, with DRB1 highest and HLA-C lowest. The study designated around 150 TCR beta chains cytomegalovirus-associated.

CDR1 and CDR2 (germline): SGHTA, FQGNSA. The CDR3 loop spans 17 amino acids. Trimming stripped 5 bases from V and 5 bases from J, with 19 bases between. A multiplex PCR was run with 60 Vbeta primers and 13 Jbeta primers. Sequenced by immunoSEQ multiplex PCR; TCRdb stores in-frame clones only, minus some. The table lists roughly 69,000 clones, about 70% of them singletons. The sequence derives from a man younger than 35 in good health and CMV-seronegative. The V and J genes are TRBV7-2 and TRBJ1-6, with a possible D match to TRBD1 (6 bases). The sample comprised PBMCs. CDR3 sequence: CASSAKAGVGDNSPLHF. The CDR3 nucleotides are TGTGCCAGCAGCGCGAAAGCAGGGGTTGGGGATAATTCACCCCTCCACTTT. Full variable domain (remainder filled in from reference TRBV7-2 and TRBJ1-6): GAGVSQSPSNKVTEKGKDVELRCDPISGHTALYWYRQSLGQGLEFLIYFQGNSAPDKSGLPSDRFSAERTGGSVSTLTIQRTQQEDSAVYLCASSAKAGVGDNSPLHFGNGTRLTVT.